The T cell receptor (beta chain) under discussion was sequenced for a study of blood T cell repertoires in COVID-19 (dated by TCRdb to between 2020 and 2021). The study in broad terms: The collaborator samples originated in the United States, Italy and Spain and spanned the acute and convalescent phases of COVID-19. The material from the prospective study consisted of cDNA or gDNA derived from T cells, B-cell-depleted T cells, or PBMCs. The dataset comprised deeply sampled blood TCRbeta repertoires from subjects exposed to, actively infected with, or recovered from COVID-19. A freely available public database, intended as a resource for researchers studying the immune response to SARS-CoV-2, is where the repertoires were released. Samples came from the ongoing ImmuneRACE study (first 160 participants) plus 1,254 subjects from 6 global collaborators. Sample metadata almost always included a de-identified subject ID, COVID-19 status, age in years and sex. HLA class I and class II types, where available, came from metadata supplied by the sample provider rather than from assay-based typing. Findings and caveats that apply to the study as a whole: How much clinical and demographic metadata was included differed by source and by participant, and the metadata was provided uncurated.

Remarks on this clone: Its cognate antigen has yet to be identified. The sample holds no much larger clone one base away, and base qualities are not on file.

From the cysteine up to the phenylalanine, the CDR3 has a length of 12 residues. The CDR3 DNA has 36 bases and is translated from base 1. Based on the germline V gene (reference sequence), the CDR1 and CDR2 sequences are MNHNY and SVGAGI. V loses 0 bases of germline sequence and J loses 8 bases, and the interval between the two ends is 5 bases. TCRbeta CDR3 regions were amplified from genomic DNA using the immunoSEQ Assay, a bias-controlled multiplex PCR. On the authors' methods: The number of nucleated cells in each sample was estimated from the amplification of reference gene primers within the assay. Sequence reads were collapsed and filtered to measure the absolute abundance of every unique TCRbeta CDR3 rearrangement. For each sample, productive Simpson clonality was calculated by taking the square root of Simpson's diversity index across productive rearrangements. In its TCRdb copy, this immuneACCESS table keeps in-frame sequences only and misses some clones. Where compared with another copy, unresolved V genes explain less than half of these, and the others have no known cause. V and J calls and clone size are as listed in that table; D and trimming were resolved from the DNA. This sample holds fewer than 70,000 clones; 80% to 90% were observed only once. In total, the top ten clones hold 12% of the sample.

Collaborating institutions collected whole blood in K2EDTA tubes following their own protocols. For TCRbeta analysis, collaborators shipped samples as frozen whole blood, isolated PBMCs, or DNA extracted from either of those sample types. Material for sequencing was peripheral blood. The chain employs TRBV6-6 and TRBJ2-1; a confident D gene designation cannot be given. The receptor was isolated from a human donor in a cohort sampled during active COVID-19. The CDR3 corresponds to CASSYSFDEQFF. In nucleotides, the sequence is TGTGCCAGCAGTTACTCTTTCGATGAGCAGTTCTTC.